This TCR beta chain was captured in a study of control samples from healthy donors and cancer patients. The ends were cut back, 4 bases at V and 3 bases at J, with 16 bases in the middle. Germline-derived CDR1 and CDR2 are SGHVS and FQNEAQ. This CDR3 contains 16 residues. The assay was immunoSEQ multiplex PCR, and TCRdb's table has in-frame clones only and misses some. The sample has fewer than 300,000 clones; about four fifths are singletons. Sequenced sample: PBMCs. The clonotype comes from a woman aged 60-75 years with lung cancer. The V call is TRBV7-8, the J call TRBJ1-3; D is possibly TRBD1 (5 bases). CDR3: CASSSIRGMSGNTIYF. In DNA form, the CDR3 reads TGTGCCAGCAGCTCGATAAGGGGCATGAGTGGAAACACCATATATTTT.